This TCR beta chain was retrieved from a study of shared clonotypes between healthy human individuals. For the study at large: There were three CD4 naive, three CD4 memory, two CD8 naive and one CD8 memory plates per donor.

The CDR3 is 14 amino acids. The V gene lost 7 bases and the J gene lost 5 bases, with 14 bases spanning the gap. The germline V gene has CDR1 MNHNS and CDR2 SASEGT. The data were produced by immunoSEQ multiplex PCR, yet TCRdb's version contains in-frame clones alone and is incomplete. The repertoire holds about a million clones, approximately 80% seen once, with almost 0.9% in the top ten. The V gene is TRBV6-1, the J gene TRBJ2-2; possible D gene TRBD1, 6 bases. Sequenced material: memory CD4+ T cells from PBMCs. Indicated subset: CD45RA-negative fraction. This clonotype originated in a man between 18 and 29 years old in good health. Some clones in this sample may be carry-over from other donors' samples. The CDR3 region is CASIALRGTGELFF. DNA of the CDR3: TGTGCCAGCATTGCACTAAGGGGGACCGGGGAGCTGTTTTTT.